This T cell receptor beta chain is drawn from a study of CD4 and CD8 cells across lung adenocarcinoma regions. About this clonotype itself: One junction end does not reproduce the germline sequence, and a read error may be involved.

One entry per CDR3 protein results from TCRdb running MiXCR on the PCR reads. The sample yields approximately 19,000 distinct CDR3 sequences, about 53% seen once. From germline, CDR1 is MNHNS and CDR2 SASEGT. The CDR3 is 15 residues long. Samples came from patients with localized non-small cell lung adenocarcinoma. The chain recombines TRBV6-1 with TRBJ2-3; weak D call: TRBD2 (5 bases). The origin of this receptor is a male donor with lung adenocarcinoma. The CD4 and CD8 labels of this study may be unreliable. What was sequenced was CD8+ T cells from the margin of a lung tumor. For the CDR3, the DNA is TGTGGCAGCAGCCCGCGGCGGGCAGGCAGAGATACGCAGTATTTC. It specifies CGSSPRRAGRDTQYF.